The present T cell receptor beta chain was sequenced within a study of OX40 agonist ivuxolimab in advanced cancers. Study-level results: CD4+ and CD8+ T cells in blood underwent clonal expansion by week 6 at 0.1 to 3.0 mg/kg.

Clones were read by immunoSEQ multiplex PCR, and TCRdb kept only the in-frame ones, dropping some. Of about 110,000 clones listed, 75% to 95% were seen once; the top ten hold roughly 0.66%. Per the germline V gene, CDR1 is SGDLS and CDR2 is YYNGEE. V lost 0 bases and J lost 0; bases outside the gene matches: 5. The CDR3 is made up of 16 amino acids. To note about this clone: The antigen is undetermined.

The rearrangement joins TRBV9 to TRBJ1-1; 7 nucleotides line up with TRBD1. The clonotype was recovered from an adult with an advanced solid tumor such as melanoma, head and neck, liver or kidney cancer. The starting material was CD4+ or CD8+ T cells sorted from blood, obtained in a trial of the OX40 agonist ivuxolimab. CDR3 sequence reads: CASSVGTGAMNTEAFF. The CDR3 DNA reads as TGTGCCAGCAGCGTAGGAACAGGGGCTATGAACACTGAAGCTTTCTTT.